The 10 T cell receptor beta chains reported below all come from one sample, sequenced in a study of monozygotic twins with inflammatory bowel disease. Using the 5' RACE reads, TCRdb records one entry per CDR3 protein without DNA. The specimen's table records approximately 390,000 distinct CDR3 sequences. Specimen: blood. These receptors came from a human donor with ulcerative colitis or Crohn's disease, or a healthy co-twin of an affected twin (not recorded which).

The J gene is TRBJ2-6, the V gene TRBV29-1; TCRdb returns TRBD1, unconfirmable since there is no DNA. This CDR3 region has 16 residues. Germline assignment: CDR1 SQVTM and CDR2 ANQGSEA. CDR3 residues: CSVDSRDNSGANVLTF.

The chain recombines TRBV20-1 with TRBJ2-1; TCRdb lists TRBD2, though no DNA is available to test this call. The CDR3 loop spans 11 amino acids. Looked up from germline, CDR1 is DFQATT and CDR2 is SNEGSKA (reference sequence). The CDR3 reads CSARLVNEQFF.

This chain joins TRBV29-1 and TRBJ2-3. Germline V gene data show CDR1 as SQVTM and CDR2 as ANQGSEA. The CDR3 extends over 13 amino acids. The CDR3 here is CSVRRGSTDTQYF.

The chain couples TRBV6-5 to TRBJ1-5; TCRdb designates TRBD1, a call that cannot be tested without DNA. Germline V gene data show CDR1 as MNHEY and CDR2 as SVGAGI. CDR3 length: 17 residues. CDR3 residues: CASSYNEQGYSNQPQHF.

The chain has TRBV29-1 and TRBJ1-4. Germline lookup yields CDR1 SQVTM and CDR2 ANQGSEA. CDR3 length: 13 residues. The CDR3 region is CSVGVVANEKLFF.

V is TRBV30 and J is TRBJ1-5; TCRdb's D call of TRBD1 is untestable without DNA. CDR1 GTSNPN and CDR2 SVGIG come from the germline V gene (reference sequence). The CDR3 consists of 13 residues. The chain's CDR3 is CAWRGTLGQPQHF.

The CDR3 reads CSARAPRDRGNQPQHF. The chain combines TRBV20-1 with TRBJ1-5; as DNA is missing, the TRBD1 call by TCRdb cannot be tested. The CDR3 length is 16 residues. Germline CDR1 DFQATT, CDR2 SNEGSKA (reference sequence).

This chain links TRBV19 with TRBJ2-2; TCRdb proposes TRBD2, but this gene call is untestable without DNA. Germline-derived CDR1 and CDR2 are LNHDA and SQIVND (reference sequence). The CDR3 extends over 16 amino acids. CDR3 sequence: CASETQGLLNTGELFF.

This chain uses TRBV5-1 with TRBJ2-7; TCRdb gives TRBD2 as the D gene, but with no DNA this cannot be confirmed. The CDR3 totals 15 residues. The germline V gene encodes CDR1 SGHRS and CDR2 YFSETQ. This chain's CDR3 is CASQLGSGGVREQYF.

The rearrangement joins TRBV29-1 to TRBJ2-2. Germline CDR1 SQVTM, CDR2 ANQGSEA. The CDR3 extends over 13 amino acids. CDR3 sequence reads: CSAETANTGELFF.